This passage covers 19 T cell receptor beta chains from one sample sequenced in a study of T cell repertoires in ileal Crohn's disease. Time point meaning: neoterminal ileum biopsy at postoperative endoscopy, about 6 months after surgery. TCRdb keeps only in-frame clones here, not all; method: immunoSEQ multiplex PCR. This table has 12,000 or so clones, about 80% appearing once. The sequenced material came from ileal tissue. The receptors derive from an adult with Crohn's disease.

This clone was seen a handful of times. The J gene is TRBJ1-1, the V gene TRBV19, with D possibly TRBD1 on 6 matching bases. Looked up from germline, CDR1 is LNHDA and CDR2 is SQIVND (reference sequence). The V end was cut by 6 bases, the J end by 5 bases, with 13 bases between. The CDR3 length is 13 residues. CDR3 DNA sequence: TGTGCCAGTAGAGCAGGGGTAGGAACTGAAGCTTTCTTT. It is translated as CASRAGVGTEAFF.

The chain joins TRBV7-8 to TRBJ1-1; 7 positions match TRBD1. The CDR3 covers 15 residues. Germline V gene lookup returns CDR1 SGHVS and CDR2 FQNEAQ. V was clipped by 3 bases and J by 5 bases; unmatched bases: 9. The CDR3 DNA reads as TGTGCCAGCAGCTTCCAAGACAGGGATGGGACTGAAGCTTTCTTT. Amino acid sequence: CASSFQDRDGTEAFF.

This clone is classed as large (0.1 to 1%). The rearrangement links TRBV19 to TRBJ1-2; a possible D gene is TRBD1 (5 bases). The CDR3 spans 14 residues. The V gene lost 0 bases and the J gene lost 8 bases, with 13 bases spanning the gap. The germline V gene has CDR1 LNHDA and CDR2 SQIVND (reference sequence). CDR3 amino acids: CASSIEQVGDGYTF. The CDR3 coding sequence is TGTGCCAGTAGTATAGAACAGGTCGGAGACGGCTACACCTTC.

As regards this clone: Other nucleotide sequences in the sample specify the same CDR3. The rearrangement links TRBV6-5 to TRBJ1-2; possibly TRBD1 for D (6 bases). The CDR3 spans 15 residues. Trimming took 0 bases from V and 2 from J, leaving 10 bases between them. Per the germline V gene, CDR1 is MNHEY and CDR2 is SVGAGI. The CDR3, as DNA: TGTGCCAGCAGTTACTCGGGACACGAAAACTATGGCTACACCTTC. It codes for CASSYSGHENYGYTF.

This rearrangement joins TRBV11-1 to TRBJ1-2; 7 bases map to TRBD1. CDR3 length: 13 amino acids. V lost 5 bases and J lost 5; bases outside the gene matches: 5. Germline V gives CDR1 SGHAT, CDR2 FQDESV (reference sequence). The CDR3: CASSPGTAYGYTF. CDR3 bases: TGTGCCAGCAGCCCCGGGACAGCTTATGGCTACACCTTC. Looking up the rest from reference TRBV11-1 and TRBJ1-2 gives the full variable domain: EAEVAQSPRYKITEKSQAVAFWCDPISGHATLYWYRQILGQGPELLVQFQDESVVDDSQLPKDRFSAERLKGVDSTLKIQPAELGDSAMYLCASSPGTAYGYTFGSGTRLTVV.

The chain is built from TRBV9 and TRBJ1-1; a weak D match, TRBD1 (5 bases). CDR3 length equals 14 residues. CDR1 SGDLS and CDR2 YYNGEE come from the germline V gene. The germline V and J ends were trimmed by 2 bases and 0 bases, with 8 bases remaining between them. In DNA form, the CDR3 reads TGTGCCAGCAGCGTTGACAGTCTGAACACTGAAGCTTTCTTT. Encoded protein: CASSVDSLNTEAFF. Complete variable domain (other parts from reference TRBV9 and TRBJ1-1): DSGVTQTPKHLITATGQRVTLRCSPRSGDLSVYWYQQSLDQGLQFLIQYYNGEERAKGNILERFSAQQFPDLHSELNLSSLELGDSALYFCASSVDSLNTEAFFGQGTRLTVV.

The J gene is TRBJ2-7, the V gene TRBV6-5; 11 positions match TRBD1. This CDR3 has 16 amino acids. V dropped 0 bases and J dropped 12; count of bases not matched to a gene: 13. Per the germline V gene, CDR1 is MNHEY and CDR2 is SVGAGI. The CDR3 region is CASSYSARDRGTHRYF. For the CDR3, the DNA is TGTGCCAGCAGTTACTCCGCCCGGGACAGGGGGACCCATCGGTACTTC.

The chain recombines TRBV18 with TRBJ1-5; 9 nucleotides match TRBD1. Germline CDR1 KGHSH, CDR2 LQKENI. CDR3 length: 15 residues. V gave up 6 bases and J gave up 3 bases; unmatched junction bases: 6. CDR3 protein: CASSGGQGNNQPQHF. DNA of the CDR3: TGTGCCAGCTCGGGAGGACAGGGGAACAATCAGCCCCAGCATTTT.

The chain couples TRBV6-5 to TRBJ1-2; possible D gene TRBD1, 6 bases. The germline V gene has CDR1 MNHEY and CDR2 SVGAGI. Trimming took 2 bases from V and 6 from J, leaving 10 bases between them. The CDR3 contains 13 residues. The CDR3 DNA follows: TGTGCCAGCAGTTACCCGGGGGGCCATGGCTACACCTTC. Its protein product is CASSYPGGHGYTF.

The CDR3 nucleotides are TGTGCCAGTCGACTAGCGGGGGATTACACCGGGGAGCTGTTTTTT. The encoded protein is CASRLAGDYTGELFF. The V and J genes are TRBV6-5 and TRBJ2-2; 12 positions match TRBD2. J lost 3 bases, V lost 9 bases, and 5 bases had no gene match. Germline V gene data show CDR1 as MNHEY and CDR2 as SVGAGI. This CDR3 has 15 residues.

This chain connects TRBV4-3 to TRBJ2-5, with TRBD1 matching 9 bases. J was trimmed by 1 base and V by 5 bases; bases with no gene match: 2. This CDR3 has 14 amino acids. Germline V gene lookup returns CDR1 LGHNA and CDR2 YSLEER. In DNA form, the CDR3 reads TGCGCCAGCAGCTGGGGACAGGGCCAAGAGACCCAGTACTTC. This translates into CASSWGQGQETQYF.

DNA for the CDR3: TGTGCCAGCAGCTTAGTACAGGGAAAAGGCTACGAGCAGTACTTC. Amino acids: CASSLVQGKGYEQYF. This chain links TRBV7-8 with TRBJ2-7; D is perhaps TRBD1 (6 bases). The CDR3 has 15 amino acids. V was shortened by 1 base and J by 3 bases, with 13 bases between the two germline ends. Germline values: CDR1 SGHVS, CDR2 FQNEAQ.

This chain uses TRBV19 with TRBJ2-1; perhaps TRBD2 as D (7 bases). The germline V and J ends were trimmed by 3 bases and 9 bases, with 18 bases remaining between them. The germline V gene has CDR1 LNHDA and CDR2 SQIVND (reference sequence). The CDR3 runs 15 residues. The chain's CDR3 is CASSMAGAGKSEQFF. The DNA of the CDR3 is TGTGCCAGTAGTATGGCGGGGGCGGGAAAGTCTGAGCAGTTCTTC.

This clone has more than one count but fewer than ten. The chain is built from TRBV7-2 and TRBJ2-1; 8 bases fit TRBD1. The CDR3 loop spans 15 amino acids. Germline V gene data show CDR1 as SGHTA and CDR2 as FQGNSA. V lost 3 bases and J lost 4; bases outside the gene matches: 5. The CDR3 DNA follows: TGTGCCAGCAGCTTCCAGGGGGCGCGTTACAATGAGCAGTTCTTC. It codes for CASSFQGARYNEQFF.

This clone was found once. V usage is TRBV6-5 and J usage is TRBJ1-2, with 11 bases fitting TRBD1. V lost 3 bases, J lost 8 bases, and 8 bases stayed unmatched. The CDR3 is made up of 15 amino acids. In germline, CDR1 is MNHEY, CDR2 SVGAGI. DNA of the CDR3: TGTGCCAGCAGTTATTCGGGACAGGGGGTGACAGGCTACACCTTC. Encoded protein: CASSYSGQGVTGYTF.

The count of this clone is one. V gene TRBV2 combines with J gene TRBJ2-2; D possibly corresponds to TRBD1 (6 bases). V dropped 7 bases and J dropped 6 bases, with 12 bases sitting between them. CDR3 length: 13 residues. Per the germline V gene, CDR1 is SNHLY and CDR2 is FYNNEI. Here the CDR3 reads CASNLQGPGELFF. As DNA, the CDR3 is TGTGCCAGCAACTTACAGGGACCCGGGGAGCTGTTTTTT.

The CDR3 spells CASSLTSTAEAFF. CDR3 nucleotide sequence: TGTGCCAGCAGCTTAACGTCTACAGCTGAAGCTTTCTTT. V is TRBV7-3 and J is TRBJ1-1; D not certain. Trimming removed 0 bases from V and 6 bases from J, with 8 bases in between. CDR3 size: 13 residues. The germline V gene encodes CDR1 SGHTA and CDR2 FQGTGA.

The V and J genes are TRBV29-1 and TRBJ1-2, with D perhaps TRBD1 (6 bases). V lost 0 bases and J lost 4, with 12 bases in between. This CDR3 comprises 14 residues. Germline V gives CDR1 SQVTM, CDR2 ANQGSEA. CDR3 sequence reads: CSVEDVQGPYGYTF. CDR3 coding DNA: TGCAGCGTTGAAGATGTACAGGGACCCTATGGCTACACCTTC.

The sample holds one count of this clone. The CDR3 nucleotides read TGTGCCAGCAGCCCCTTCGGGACAGGGGTGGGAGAAAAACTGTTTTTT. Protein sequence: CASSPFGTGVGEKLFF. This chain links TRBV4-2 with TRBJ1-4, with 10 bases aligning to TRBD1. The CDR3 consists of 16 residues. V dropped 4 bases and J dropped 8; count of bases not matched to a gene: 10. Germline V gene data show CDR1 as LGHNA and CDR2 as YNFKEQ.